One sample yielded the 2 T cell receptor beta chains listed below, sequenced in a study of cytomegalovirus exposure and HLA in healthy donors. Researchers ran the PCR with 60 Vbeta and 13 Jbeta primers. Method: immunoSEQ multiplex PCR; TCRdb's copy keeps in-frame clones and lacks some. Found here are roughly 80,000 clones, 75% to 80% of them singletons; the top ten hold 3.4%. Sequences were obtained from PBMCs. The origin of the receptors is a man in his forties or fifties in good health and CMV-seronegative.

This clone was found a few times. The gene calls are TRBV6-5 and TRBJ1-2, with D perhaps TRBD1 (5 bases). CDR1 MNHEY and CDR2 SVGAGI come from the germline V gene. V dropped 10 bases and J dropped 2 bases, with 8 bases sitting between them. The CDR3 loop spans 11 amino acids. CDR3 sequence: CATRQNYGYTF. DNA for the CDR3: TGTGCCACCAGACAGAACTATGGCTACACCTTC.

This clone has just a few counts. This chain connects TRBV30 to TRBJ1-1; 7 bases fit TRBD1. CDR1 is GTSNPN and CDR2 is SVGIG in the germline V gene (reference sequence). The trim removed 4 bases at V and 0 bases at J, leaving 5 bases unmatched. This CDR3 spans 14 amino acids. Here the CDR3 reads CAWNRGTMNTEAFF. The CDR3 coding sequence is TGTGCCTGGAACAGGGGAACAATGAACACTGAAGCTTTCTTT.